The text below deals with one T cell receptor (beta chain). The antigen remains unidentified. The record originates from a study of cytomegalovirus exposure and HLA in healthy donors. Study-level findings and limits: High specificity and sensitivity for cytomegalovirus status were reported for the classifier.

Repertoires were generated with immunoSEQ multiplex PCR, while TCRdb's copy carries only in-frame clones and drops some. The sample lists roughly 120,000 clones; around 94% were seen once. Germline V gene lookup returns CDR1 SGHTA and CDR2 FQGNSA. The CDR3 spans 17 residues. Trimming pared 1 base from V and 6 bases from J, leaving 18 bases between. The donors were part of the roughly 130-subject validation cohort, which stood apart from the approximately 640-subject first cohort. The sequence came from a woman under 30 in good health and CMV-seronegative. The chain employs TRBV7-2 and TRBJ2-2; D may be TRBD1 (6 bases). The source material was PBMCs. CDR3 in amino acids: CASSLDGPGVRAGELFF. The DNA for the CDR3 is TGTGCCAGCAGCTTAGACGGACCAGGGGTTCGGGCCGGGGAGCTGTTTTTT. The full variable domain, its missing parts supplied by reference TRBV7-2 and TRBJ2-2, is GAGVSQSPSNKVTEKGKDVELRCDPISGHTALYWYRQSLGQGLEFLIYFQGNSAPDKSGLPSDRFSAERTGGSVSTLTIQRTQQEDSAVYLCASSLDGPGVRAGELFFGEGSRLTVL.